These T cell receptor beta chains were read from a single sample in a study of cytomegalovirus exposure and HLA in healthy donors. Sequencing was performed with immunoSEQ multiplex PCR; in TCRdb, only in-frame clones are kept and a portion is missing. This table holds fewer than 200,000 clones, around 80% found once. Sequencing was performed on PBMCs. These receptors came from a male donor in good health and CMV-seronegative. Each CDR3 is given with its conserved first and last residue. Each record gives: clone size, V gene, D gene, J gene, CDR3 protein, CDR3 DNA. A D gene is named only where the DNA matches it firmly. Clone size, where shown, is once, few, many, or a class for clones that have expanded.

.	TRBV4-3	.	TRBJ2-7	CASSHRLSHYEQYF	TGCGCCAGCAGCCACCGACTTTCCCACTACGAGCAGTACTTC
few	TRBV7-9	.	TRBJ2-3	CASSLLGAGDARTQYF	TGTGCCAGCAGCTTATTAGGGGCAGGGGATGCTCGAACGCAGTATTTT
.	TRBV5-1	TRBD1	TRBJ2-2	CASSLAGTGLTGELFF	TGCGCCAGCAGCTTGGCCGGGACAGGGCTCACCGGGGAGCTGTTTTTT
.	TRBV28	.	TRBJ1-3	CASVSSGNTIYF	TGTGCCAGCGTGAGCTCTGGAAACACCATATATTTT
.	TRBV27	.	TRBJ2-4	CASSSVTGYLAKNIQYF	TGTGCCAGCAGTTCGGTCACAGGGTATCTAGCCAAAAACATTCAGTACTTC
.	TRBV27	TRBD2	TRBJ2-1	CASSSLAGERDNEQFF	TGTGCCAGCAGTTCTTTAGCGGGGGAAAGAGACAATGAGCAGTTCTTC
.	TRBV28	.	TRBJ2-7	CASSPGGREQYF	TGTGCCAGCAGCCCGGGGGGCAGGGAGCAGTACTTC
.	TRBV7-8	TRBD1	TRBJ2-1	CASSLVGTENNEQFF	TGTGCCAGCAGCTTAGTAGGGACAGAAAACAATGAGCAGTTCTTC
.	TRBV7-9	TRBD2	TRBJ2-3	CASSFPETRTSRQTDTQYF	TGTGCCAGCAGCTTTCCTGAGACCCGGACTAGCAGGCAAACAGATACGCAGTATTTT
.	TRBV27	TRBD2	TRBJ2-1	CASSFAGGGNEQFF	TGTGCCAGCAGTTTTGCGGGGGGCGGGAATGAGCAGTTCTTC
.	TRBV2	TRBD2	TRBJ2-5	CASSPGGYQETQYF	TGTGCCAGCAGTCCCGGGGGGTACCAAGAGACCCAGTACTTC
once	TRBV5-6	TRBD1	TRBJ1-1	CASSLTAGGDGTEAFF	TGTGCCAGCAGCTTGACGGCAGGGGGCGATGGCACTGAAGCTTTCTTT
.	TRBV27	.	TRBJ1-5	CASSFVGGPQPQHF	TGTGCCAGCAGTTTTGTTGGGGGCCCTCAGCCCCAGCATTTT
.	TRBV29-1	.	TRBJ2-1	CSAQGGNYNEQFF	TGCAGCGCCCAGGGAGGAAACTACAATGAGCAGTTCTTC
.	TRBV15	.	TRBJ2-7	CATSRALALSYEQYF	TGTGCCACCAGCAGAGCGCTGGCCCTCTCCTACGAGCAGTACTTC
.	TRBV30	TRBD2	TRBJ2-7	CAWSKGTLAASYEQYF	TGTGCCTGGAGTAAAGGGACCCTAGCGGCCTCCTACGAGCAGTACTTC
few	TRBV5-1	TRBD1	TRBJ1-1	CASSRDSSNTEAFF	TGCGCCAGCAGCCGGGACAGTTCGAACACTGAAGCTTTCTTT
.	TRBV5-1	TRBD1	TRBJ1-4	CASSMGQGAGSEKLFF	TGCGCCAGCAGCATGGGACAGGGGGCTGGGAGTGAAAAACTGTTTTTT
few	TRBV28	.	TRBJ2-5	CASSVTGWETQYF	TGTGCCAGCAGTGTGACGGGGTGGGAGACCCAGTACTTC
.	TRBV11-2	.	TRBJ2-7	CASSLGGSSSYEQYF	TGTGCCAGCAGCTTAGGCGGCAGCAGCTCCTACGAGCAGTACTTC
.	TRBV7-2	.	TRBJ2-7	CASSPRAASYEQYF	TGTGCCAGCAGCCCGAGGGCGGCCTCCTACGAGCAGTACTTC
.	TRBV11-2	.	TRBJ1-4	CASSFSEKLFF	TGTGCCAGCAGCTTTAGTGAAAAACTGTTTTTT
.	TRBV18	.	TRBJ1-1	CASSPGLYKMNTEAFF	TGTGCCAGCTCACCCGGACTGTACAAAATGAACACTGAAGCTTTCTTT
.	TRBV6-4	TRBD2	TRBJ2-7	CASSGLAGFYEQYF	TGTGCCAGCAGTGGACTAGCGGGGTTCTACGAGCAGTACTTC
.	TRBV7-9	.	TRBJ2-7	CASSSTYEQYF	TGTGCCAGCTCGAGTACCTACGAGCAGTACTTC
.	TRBV13	TRBD2	TRBJ2-1	CASSLGGLAGGDEQFF	TGTGCCAGCAGCTTAGGGGGACTAGCGGGAGGAGATGAGCAGTTCTTC
.	TRBV9	.	TRBJ2-2	CASTVTAGAGELFF	TGTGCCAGCACTGTGACAGCAGGGGCCGGGGAGCTGTTTTTT
.	TRBV4-3	TRBD2	TRBJ2-1	CASTPGTSGSYNEQFF	TGCGCCAGCACCCCGGGAACTAGCGGGAGCTACAATGAGCAGTTCTTC
.	TRBV4-1	TRBD1	TRBJ1-6	CASSRDRSPSALHF	TGCGCCAGCAGCCGGGACAGGTCTCCTTCGGCCCTCCACTTT
few	TRBV7-9	.	TRBJ2-2	CASSFSTIPRGELFF	TGTGCCAGCAGCTTCTCGACAATCCCCAGAGGGGAGCTGTTTTTT
.	TRBV6-1	TRBD2	TRBJ2-1	CASSVIAGGPEQFF	TGTGCCAGCAGTGTAATTGCGGGGGGGCCAGAGCAGTTCTTC
.	TRBV5-1	.	TRBJ1-1	CASSPQRPAGEAFF	TGCGCCAGCAGCCCTCAACGACCGGCAGGTGAAGCTTTCTTT
.	TRBV5-1	TRBD1	TRBJ2-7	CASNRGPEQYF	TGCGCCAGCAACAGGGGGCCCGAGCAGTACTTC
.	TRBV19	.	TRBJ1-1	CASSIVSQAEAFF	TGTGCCAGTAGTATAGTGTCGCAGGCTGAAGCTTTCTTT
.	TRBV28	.	TRBJ2-5	CASSFNGQFQETQYF	TGTGCCAGCAGTTTTAATGGGCAGTTCCAAGAGACCCAGTACTTC
.	TRBV5-6	.	TRBJ2-4	CASSLAGAKNIQYF	TGTGCCAGCAGCTTGGCGGGAGCCAAAAACATTCAGTACTTC
.	TRBV7-9	.	TRBJ1-2	CASSMGTPLGGYTF	TGTGCCAGCAGCATGGGGACTCCCTTGGGGGGCTACACCTTC
.	TRBV5-1	.	TRBJ2-1	CASGVSRNEQFF	TGCGCCAGCGGAGTCTCGAGGAATGAGCAGTTCTTC
few	TRBV2	TRBD1	TRBJ1-4	CASSQTGGSNEKLFF	TGTGCCAGCAGTCAGACAGGGGGTTCTAATGAAAAACTGTTTTTT
.	TRBV23-1	.	TRBJ2-7	CASSQQRSRYEQYF	TGCGCCAGCAGTCAACAGCGTAGCAGATACGAGCAGTACTTC
.	TRBV5-6	.	TRBJ2-7	CASRMWVAGASYEQYF	TGTGCCAGCAGGATGTGGGTCGCGGGGGCCTCCTACGAGCAGTACTTC
.	TRBV28	.	TRBJ1-2	CASMRGAGYGYTF	TGTGCCAGCATGCGGGGGGCGGGGTATGGCTACACCTTC
.	TRBV18	TRBD2	TRBJ2-7	CASSPSGGTSYEQYF	TGTGCCAGCTCACCTAGCGGGGGGACCTCCTACGAGCAGTACTTC
once	TRBV7-3	TRBD2	TRBJ2-5	CASSLRGGRETQYF	TGTGCCAGCAGCTTGCGGGGGGGCAGGGAGACCCAGTACTTC
.	TRBV10-3	TRBD2	TRBJ2-3	CAISERGGLLDTQYF	TGTGCCATCAGTGAGCGGGGGGGCCTACTCGATACGCAGTATTTT
.	TRBV19	TRBD1	TRBJ2-2	CASSIRTGGVPNTGELFF	TGTGCCAGTAGTATAAGGACAGGGGGCGTTCCGAACACCGGGGAGCTGTTTTTT
few	TRBV5-6	TRBD1	TRBJ1-1	CASSLVDRGNTEAFF	TGTGCCAGCAGCTTGGTAGACAGGGGGAACACTGAAGCTTTCTTT
.	TRBV11-3	TRBD1	TRBJ2-3	CASSLVGTVGTDTQYF	TGTGCCAGCAGCTTAGTGGGGACAGTGGGCACAGATACGCAGTATTTT
.	TRBV4-3	.	TRBJ2-5	CASSQGTGNQETQYF	TGCGCCAGCAGCCAAGGTACAGGGAATCAAGAGACCCAGTACTTC
.	TRBV6-1	.	TRBJ2-1	CASSDGTYFYNEQFF	TGTGCCAGCAGTGACGGGACTTACTTCTACAATGAGCAGTTCTTC